This T cell receptor (beta chain) was profiled in a study of human T cells and chemical hapten exposure. Overall study: Variability of per-sample TCR yields stemmed mainly from small differences in pooled library volume.

With regard to this clonotype: Its specificity is not known.

Time point described: pre-sensitization, week 0. Specified treatment: therapeutic diphenylcyclopropenone sensitization with weekly scalp DPC. TCRdb processed the RACE reads anew with MiXCR; each CDR3 protein has one entry. Among roughly 250,000 distinct CDR3 sequences, about 9% were seen once, and the ten largest hold 2% to 3%. Study results and limitations: PT1 expanded TCR counts correlated positively with patch test score.

The material sequenced was whole blood, taken in connection with sensitization to the hapten diphenylcyclopropenone (DPC). The source of this sequence is a woman aged 40 to 50 with alopecia areata. Some clones in this sample may be carry-over from other donors' samples.

CDR3 DNA sequence: TGCAGTGCTTTAACGCTGCTGGAGCAGTTCTTC. As protein: CSALTLLEQFF. The chain combines TRBV20-1 with TRBJ2-1, with unresolved D. The CDR3 has 11 amino acids. V was clipped by 5 bases and J by 10 bases, with 12 bases between them. Germline V gene lookup returns CDR1 DFQATT and CDR2 SNEGSKA (reference sequence).